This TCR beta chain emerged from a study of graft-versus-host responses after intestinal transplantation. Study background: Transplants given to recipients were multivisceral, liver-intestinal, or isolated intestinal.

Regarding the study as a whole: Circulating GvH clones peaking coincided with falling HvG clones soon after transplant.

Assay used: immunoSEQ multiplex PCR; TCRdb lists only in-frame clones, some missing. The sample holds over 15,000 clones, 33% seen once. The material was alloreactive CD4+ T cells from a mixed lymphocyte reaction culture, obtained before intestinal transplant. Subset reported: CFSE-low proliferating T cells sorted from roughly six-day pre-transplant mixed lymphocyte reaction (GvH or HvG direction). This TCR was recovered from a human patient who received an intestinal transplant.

The CDR3 sequence is CASSLQVNSRGEETQYF. CDR3 nucleotides: TGCGCCAGCAGCCTCCAGGTGAACTCCAGGGGGGAAGAGACCCAGTACTTC. The chain couples TRBV5-1 to TRBJ2-5, with D possibly matching TRBD1 (7 bases). Germline V gene sequence: CDR1 SGHRS, CDR2 YFSETQ. With 4 bases removed from V and 3 bases from J, the gap between germline ends came to 22 bases. The CDR3 has 17 amino acids.